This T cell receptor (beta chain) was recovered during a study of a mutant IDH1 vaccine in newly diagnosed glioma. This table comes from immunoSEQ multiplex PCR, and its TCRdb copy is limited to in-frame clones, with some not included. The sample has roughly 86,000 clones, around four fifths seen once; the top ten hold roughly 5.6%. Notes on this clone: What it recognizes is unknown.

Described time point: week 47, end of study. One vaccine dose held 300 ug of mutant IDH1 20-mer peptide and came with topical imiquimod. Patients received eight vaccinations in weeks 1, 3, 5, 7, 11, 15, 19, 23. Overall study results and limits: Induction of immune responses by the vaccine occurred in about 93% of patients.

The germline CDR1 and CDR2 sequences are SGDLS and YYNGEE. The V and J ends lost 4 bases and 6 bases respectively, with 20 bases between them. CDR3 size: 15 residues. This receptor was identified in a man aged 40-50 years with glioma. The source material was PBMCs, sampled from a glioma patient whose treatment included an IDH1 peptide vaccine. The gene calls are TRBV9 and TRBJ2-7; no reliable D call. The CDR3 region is CASSSDRVGLGEQYF. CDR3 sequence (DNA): TGTGCCAGCAGCTCCGACCGAGTAGGGCTTGGCGAGCAGTACTTC. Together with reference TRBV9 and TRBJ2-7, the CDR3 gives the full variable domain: DSGVTQTPKHLITATGQRVTLRCSPRSGDLSVYWYQQSLDQGLQFLIQYYNGEERAKGNILERFSAQQFPDLHSELNLSSLELGDSALYFCASSSDRVGLGEQYFGPGTRLTVT.